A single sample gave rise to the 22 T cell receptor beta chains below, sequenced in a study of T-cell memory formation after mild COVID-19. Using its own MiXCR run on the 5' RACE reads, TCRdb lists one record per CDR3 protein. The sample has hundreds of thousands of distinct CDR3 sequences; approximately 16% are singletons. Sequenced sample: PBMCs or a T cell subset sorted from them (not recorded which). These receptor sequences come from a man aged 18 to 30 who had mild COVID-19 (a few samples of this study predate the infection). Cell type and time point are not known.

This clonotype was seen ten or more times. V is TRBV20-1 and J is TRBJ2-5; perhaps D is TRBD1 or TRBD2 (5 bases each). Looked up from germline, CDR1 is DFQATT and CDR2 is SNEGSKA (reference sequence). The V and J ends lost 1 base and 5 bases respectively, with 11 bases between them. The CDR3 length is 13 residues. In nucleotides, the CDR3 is TGCAGTGCTAGAGTCGGGGCTCTGGAGACCCAGTACTTC. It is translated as CSARVGALETQYF.

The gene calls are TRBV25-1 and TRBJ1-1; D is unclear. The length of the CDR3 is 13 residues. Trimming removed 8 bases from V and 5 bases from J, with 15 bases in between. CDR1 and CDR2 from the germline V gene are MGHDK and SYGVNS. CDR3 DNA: TGTGCCAGCGAAAGTACGGCCGGGACTGAAGCTTTCTTT. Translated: CASESTAGTEAFF.

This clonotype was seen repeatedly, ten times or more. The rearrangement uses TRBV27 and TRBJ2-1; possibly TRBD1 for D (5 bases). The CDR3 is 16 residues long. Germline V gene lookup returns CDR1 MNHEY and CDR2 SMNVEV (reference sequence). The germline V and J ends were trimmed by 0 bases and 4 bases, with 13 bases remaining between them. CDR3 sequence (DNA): TGTGCCAGCAGTTTATCGCCCGGACAAGGATACAATGAGCAGTTCTTC. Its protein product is CASSLSPGQGYNEQFF.

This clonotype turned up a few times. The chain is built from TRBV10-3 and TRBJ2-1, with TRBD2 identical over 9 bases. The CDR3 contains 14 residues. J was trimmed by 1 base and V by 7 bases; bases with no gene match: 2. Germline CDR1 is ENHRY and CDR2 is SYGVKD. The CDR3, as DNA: TGTGCCATCAAGGCGGGGGGGTCCTACAATGAGCAGTTCTTC. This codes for CAIKAGGSYNEQFF.

The CDR3 loop is CASSYPMGYGYTF. The CDR3 region has the DNA TGTGCCAGCAGTTACCCGATGGGTTATGGCTACACCTTC. The chain has TRBV6-5 and TRBJ1-2, with D hard to call. The length of the CDR3 is 13 residues. Trimming removed 2 bases from V and 5 bases from J, with 9 bases in between. Germline CDR1 is MNHEY and CDR2 is SVGAGI.

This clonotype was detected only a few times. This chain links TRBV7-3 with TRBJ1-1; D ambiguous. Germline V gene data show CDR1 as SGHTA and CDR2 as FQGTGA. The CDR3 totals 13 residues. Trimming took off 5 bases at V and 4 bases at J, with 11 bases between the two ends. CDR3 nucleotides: TGTGCCAGCAGCGCCGGAGGGAGCACTGAAGCTTTCTTT. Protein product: CASSAGGSTEAFF.

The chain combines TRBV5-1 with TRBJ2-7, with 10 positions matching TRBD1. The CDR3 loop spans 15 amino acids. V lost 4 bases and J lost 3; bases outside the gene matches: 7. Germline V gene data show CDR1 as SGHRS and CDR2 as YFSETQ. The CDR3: CASSPGQGRDYEQYF. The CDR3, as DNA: TGCGCCAGCAGCCCGGGACAGGGGAGAGACTACGAGCAGTACTTC.

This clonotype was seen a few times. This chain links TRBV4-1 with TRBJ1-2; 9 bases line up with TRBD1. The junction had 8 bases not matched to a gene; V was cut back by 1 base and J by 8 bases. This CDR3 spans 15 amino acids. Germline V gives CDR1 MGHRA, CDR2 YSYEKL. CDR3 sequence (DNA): TGCGCCAGCAGCCAAGCGGACAGGGGAGTCGGCGGCTACACCTTC. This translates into CASSQADRGVGGYTF.

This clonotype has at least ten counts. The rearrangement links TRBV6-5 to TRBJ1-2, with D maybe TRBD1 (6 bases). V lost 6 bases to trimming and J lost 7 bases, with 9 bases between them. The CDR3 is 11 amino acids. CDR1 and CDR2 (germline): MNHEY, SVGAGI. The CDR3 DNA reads TGTGCCAGCAGCCCGGGGGCTGGCTACACCTTC. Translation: CASSPGAGYTF.

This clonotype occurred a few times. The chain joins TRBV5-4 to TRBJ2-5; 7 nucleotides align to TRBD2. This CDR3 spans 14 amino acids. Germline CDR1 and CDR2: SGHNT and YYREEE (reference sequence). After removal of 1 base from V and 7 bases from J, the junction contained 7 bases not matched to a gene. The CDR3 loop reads CASSLYGGTPTQYF. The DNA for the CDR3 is TGTGCCAGCAGCTTGTACGGGGGGACCCCGACCCAGTACTTC.

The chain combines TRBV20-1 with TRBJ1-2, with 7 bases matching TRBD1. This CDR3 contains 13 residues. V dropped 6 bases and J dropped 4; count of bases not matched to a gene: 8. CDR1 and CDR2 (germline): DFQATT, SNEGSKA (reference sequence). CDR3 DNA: TGCAGTGCAAGCGGACAGGCGGGCTATGGCTACACCTTC. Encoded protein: CSASGQAGYGYTF.

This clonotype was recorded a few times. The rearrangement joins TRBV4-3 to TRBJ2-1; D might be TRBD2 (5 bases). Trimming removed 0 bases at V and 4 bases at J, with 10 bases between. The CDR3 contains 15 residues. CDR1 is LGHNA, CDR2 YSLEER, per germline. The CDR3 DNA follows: TGCGCCAGCAGCCAAGAAAGGACTGCTTACAATGAGCAGTTCTTC. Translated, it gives CASSQERTAYNEQFF.

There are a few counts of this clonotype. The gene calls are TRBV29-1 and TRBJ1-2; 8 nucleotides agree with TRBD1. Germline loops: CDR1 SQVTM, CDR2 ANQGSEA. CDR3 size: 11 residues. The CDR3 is CSVGQEYGYTF. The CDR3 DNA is TGCAGTGTGGGACAGGAATATGGCTACACCTTC.

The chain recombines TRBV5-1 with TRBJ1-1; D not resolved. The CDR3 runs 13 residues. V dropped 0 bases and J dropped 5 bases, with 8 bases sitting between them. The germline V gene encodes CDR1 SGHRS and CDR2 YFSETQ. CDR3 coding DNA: TGCGCCAGCAGCTTGGGGGCGTGGACTGAAGCTTTCTTT. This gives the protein CASSLGAWTEAFF.

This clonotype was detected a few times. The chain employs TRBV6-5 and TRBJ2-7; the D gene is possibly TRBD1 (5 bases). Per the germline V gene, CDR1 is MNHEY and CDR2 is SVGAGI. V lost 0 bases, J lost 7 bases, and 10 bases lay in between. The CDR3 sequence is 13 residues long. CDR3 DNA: TGTGCCAGCAGTTACTCAGGGGTAGGGGAGCAGTACGTC. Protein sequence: CASSYSGVGEQYV.

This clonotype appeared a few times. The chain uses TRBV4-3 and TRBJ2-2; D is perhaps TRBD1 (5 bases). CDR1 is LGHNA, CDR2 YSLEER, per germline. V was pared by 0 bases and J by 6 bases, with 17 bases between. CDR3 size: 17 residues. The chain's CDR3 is CASSQDRRQGLAGELFF. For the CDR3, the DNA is TGCGCCAGCAGCCAAGATCGCCGGCAGGGTTTGGCCGGGGAGCTGTTTTTT.

CDR3 nucleotides: TGCGCCAGCAGCTTGGGGGCCAGGGGCTATTCACCCCTCCACTTT. It codes for CASSLGARGYSPLHF. The V and J genes are TRBV5-1 and TRBJ1-6, with D possibly matching TRBD1 (6 bases). The V end lost 0 bases, the J end lost 8 bases, and 12 bases lay between the germline ends. The germline V gene has CDR1 SGHRS and CDR2 YFSETQ. The CDR3 extends over 15 amino acids.

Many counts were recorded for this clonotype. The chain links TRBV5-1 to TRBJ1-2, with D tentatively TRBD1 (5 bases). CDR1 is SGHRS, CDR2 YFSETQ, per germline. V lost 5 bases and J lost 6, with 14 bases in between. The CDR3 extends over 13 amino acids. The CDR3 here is CASSTVQGNGYTF. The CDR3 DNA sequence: TGCGCCAGCAGTACGGTCCAGGGCAATGGCTACACCTTC. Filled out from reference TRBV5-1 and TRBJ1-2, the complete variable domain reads KAGVTQTPRYLIKTRGQQVTLSCSPISGHRSVSWYQQTPGQGLQFLFEYFSETQRNKGNFPGRFSGRQFSNSRSEMNVSTLELGDSALYLCASSTVQGNGYTFGSGTRLTVV.

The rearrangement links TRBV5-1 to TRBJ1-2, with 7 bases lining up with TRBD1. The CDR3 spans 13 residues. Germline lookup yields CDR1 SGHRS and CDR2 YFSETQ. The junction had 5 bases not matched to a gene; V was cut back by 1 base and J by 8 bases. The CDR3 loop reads CASSLFTGEGYTF. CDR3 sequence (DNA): TGCGCCAGCAGCTTGTTCACAGGGGAAGGCTACACCTTC. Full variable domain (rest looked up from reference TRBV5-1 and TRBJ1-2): KAGVTQTPRYLIKTRGQQVTLSCSPISGHRSVSWYQQTPGQGLQFLFEYFSETQRNKGNFPGRFSGRQFSNSRSEMNVSTLELGDSALYLCASSLFTGEGYTFGSGTRLTVV.

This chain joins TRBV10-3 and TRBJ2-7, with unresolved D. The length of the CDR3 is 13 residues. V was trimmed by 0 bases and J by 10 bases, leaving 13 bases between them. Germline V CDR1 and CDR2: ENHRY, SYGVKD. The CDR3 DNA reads TGTGCCATCAGTGAGTCGTTTGCCGACATCCAGTACGTC. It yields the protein CAISESFADIQYV.

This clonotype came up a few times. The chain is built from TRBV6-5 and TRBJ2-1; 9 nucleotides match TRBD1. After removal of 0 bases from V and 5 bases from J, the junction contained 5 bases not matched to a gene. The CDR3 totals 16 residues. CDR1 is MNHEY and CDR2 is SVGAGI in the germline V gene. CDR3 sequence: CASSYSGDRGDNEQFF. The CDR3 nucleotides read TGTGCCAGCAGTTACTCAGGAGACAGGGGGGACAATGAGCAGTTCTTC.

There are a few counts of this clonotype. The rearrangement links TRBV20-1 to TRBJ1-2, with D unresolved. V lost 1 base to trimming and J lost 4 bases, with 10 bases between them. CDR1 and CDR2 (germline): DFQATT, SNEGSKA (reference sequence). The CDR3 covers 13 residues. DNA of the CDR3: TGCAGTGCTAGAGGGGGTTTTAGCTATGGCTACACCTTC. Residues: CSARGGFSYGYTF.